This T cell receptor beta chain was found in a study of CXCR3-negative and CXCR3-positive naive CD8 T cells. The study made its TRB cDNA libraries by 5' RACE, adding UMI labels. TCRdb reworked the 5' RACE reads into one entry per CDR3 protein, no DNA. This table lists about 48,000 distinct CDR3 sequences. Germline CDR1 is DFQATT and CDR2 is SNEGSKA (reference sequence). The CDR3 covers 14 residues. The sequence was collected from a human donor in good health. Some clones in this sample may be carry-over from other donors' samples. The sequenced sample consisted of memory CD8+ T cells from blood. The genes are TRBV20-1 and TRBJ2-1; TCRdb lists TRBD1, though no DNA is available to test this call. CDR3 protein: CSADDPSGYNEQFF.